This T cell receptor beta chain was captured in a study of blood T cell repertoires in COVID-19. Across the whole study: Acute and convalescent COVID-19 specimens originated in the United States, Italy and Spain. PBMCs, B-cell-depleted T cells, or T cells provided the cDNA or gDNA that made up the material.

Per the original data handling: Reference gene primer amplification yielded estimated nucleated cell counts. Sequencing used immunoSEQ multiplex PCR; TCRdb keeps in-frame clones, though not all of them. The DNA gave D and trimming, while V, J and clone size come from that table. The sample lists hundreds of thousands of clones, 80% to 90% occurring once. This CDR3 region has 12 residues. The germline V gene encodes CDR1 SGHNT and CDR2 YENEEA. V lost 2 bases to trimming and J lost 9 bases, with 8 bases between them. The sequenced sample was peripheral blood. The receptor was isolated from a woman between 35 and 50 years old who had recovered from COVID-19. The V gene is TRBV11-3, the J gene TRBJ2-1; possible D gene TRBD2, 6 bases. The CDR3 DNA sequence: TGTGCCAGCAGCTTATCCGGGAGTGAGCAGTTCTTC. Translation: CASSLSGSEQFF. Using reference TRBV11-3 and TRBJ2-1 for the parts outside the CDR3, the full variable domain is EAGVVQSPRYKIIEKKQPVAFWCNPISGHNTLYWYLQNLGQGPELLIRYENEEAVDDSQLPKDRFSAERLKGVDSTLKIQPAELGDSAVYLCASSLSGSEQFFGPGTRLTVL.